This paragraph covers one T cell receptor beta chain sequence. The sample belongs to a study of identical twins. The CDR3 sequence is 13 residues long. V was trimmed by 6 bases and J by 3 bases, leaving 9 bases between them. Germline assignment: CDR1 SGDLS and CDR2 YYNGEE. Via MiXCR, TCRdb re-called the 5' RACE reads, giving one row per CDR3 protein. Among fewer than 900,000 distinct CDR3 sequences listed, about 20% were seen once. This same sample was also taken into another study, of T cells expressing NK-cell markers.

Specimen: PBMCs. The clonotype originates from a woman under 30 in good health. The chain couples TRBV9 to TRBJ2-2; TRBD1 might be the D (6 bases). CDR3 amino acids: CASNPGDTGELFF. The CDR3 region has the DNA TGTGCCAGCAACCCAGGGGACACCGGGGAGCTGTTTTTT.